These T cell receptor beta chains were read from a single sample in a study of OX40 agonist ivuxolimab in advanced cancers. Produced via immunoSEQ multiplex PCR; TCRdb's table is partial and in-frame only. The sample records roughly 49,000 clones, about 85% being singletons. This specimen consisted of CD4+ or CD8+ T cells sorted from blood, obtained in a trial of the OX40 agonist ivuxolimab. The origin of the receptors is an adult with an advanced solid tumor such as melanoma, head and neck, liver or kidney cancer. CDR3s include the opening cysteine and the closing phenylalanine or tryptophan. The order of the fields is D gene, clone size, J gene, V gene, CDR3 DNA, CDR3 protein. A D gene is named only where the DNA matches it firmly. Clone sizes are given selectively: once, few, many, or a class where the clone is expanded.

D: TRBD1; size: .; J: TRBJ2-3; V: TRBV2; DNA: TGTGCCAGCAGTGAAGGCAGGGGGTCCACAGATACGCAGTATTTT; CDR3: CASSEGRGSTDTQYF
D: TRBD1; size: .; J: TRBJ2-1; V: TRBV27; DNA: TGTGCCAGCTCGGGACAGGGTAAGGATGAGCAGTTCTTC; CDR3: CASSGQGKDEQFF
D: .; size: .; J: TRBJ2-7; V: TRBV27; DNA: TGTGCCAGCAGTTTATCCAGGGAAGCCTACGAGCAGTACTTC; CDR3: CASSLSREAYEQYF
D: .; size: .; J: TRBJ2-1; V: TRBV27; DNA: TGTGCCAGCAGTTGGCAGGGACCCTACAATGAGCAGTTCTTC; CDR3: CASSWQGPYNEQFF
D: TRBD2; size: .; J: TRBJ2-5; V: TRBV9; DNA: TGTGCCAGCAGCGTAGGTCCTAGCGGGGAGACCCAGTACTTC; CDR3: CASSVGPSGETQYF
D: .; size: .; J: TRBJ1-4; V: TRBV28; DNA: TGTGCCAGCAGTTCCAATGAAAAACTGTTTTTT; CDR3: CASSSNEKLFF
D: .; size: .; J: TRBJ2-7; V: TRBV11-2; DNA: TGTGCCAGCAGCTTAGCGTCGGACAGCCGCTCCTACGAGCAGTACTTC; CDR3: CASSLASDSRSYEQYF
D: TRBD2; size: .; J: TRBJ2-5; V: TRBV4-1; DNA: TGCGCCAGCAGCCGAAGTAGCGGGAGCGGGGAGACCCAGTACTTC; CDR3: CASSRSSGSGETQYF
D: TRBD1; size: .; J: TRBJ1-2; V: TRBV13; DNA: TGTGCCAGCAGCGCGGGACAGACGTCCTATGGCTACACCTTC; CDR3: CASSAGQTSYGYTF
D: .; size: few; J: TRBJ1-2; V: TRBV6-1; DNA: TGTGCCAGCAGGGAGATAGCTAACTATGGCTACACCTTC; CDR3: CASREIANYGYTF
D: TRBD1; size: .; J: TRBJ2-7; V: TRBV19; DNA: TGTGCCAGTAGTGGGACAGGGAATTACTACGAGCAGTACTTC; CDR3: CASSGTGNYYEQYF
D: .; size: .; J: TRBJ2-2; V: TRBV15; DNA: TGTGCCACCAGCAGAGATTCAGGGGCGAACACCGGGGAGCTGTTTTTT; CDR3: CATSRDSGANTGELFF
D: .; size: .; J: TRBJ2-5; V: TRBV18; DNA: TGTGCCAGCTCACCGAGGGGGACTCAAGAGACCCAGTACTTC; CDR3: CASSPRGTQETQYF
D: .; size: .; J: TRBJ2-2; V: TRBV27; DNA: TGTGCCAGCGGACGGTGGAACACCGGGGAGCTGTTTTTT; CDR3: CASGRWNTGELFF
D: TRBD1; size: .; J: TRBJ1-1; V: TRBV10-2; DNA: TGCGCCAGCAGTGAATGGAAGGGGGCGACCACTGAAGCTTTCTTT; CDR3: CASSEWKGATTEAFF
D: .; size: .; J: TRBJ2-3; V: TRBV5-4; DNA: TGTGCCAGCAGCTCGAGGGCAGGGGTGACTAGCACAGATACGCAGTATTTT; CDR3: CASSSRAGVTSTDTQYF
D: .; size: .; J: TRBJ1-1; V: TRBV27; DNA: TGTGCCAGCAGTTTCCGGGGAGTGTCCGGACGGCCGAACACTGAAGCTTTCTTT; CDR3: CASSFRGVSGRPNTEAFF
D: .; size: once; J: TRBJ2-3; V: TRBV6-5; DNA: TGTGCCAGCAGTTACTCGCTGGCGGAGAGCACAGATACGCAGTATTTT; CDR3: CASSYSLAESTDTQYF
D: TRBD2; size: .; J: TRBJ2-7; V: TRBV11-3; DNA: TGTGCCAGCAGCTTAGGCGGGAGTAACTACGAGCAGTACTTC; CDR3: CASSLGGSNYEQYF
D: .; size: .; J: TRBJ2-1; V: TRBV10-1; DNA: TGCGCCAGCATTTGTTTTGGGGTAGGTGAGCAGTTCTTC; CDR3: CASICFGVGEQFF
D: TRBD1; size: .; J: TRBJ1-1; V: TRBV18; DNA: TGTGCCAGCTCACCATTGGCAGGGGGGTACACTGAAGCTTTCTTT; CDR3: CASSPLAGGYTEAFF
D: .; size: .; J: TRBJ1-4; V: TRBV5-4; DNA: TGTGCCAGCAGCCCTAGTAGGGGAGGTGAAAAACTGTTTTTT; CDR3: CASSPSRGGEKLFF
D: .; size: once; J: TRBJ2-2; V: TRBV14; DNA: TGTGCCAGCAGCCGCCACGGGGAGCTGTTTTTT; CDR3: CASSRHGELFF
D: TRBD1; size: .; J: TRBJ1-1; V: TRBV4-1; DNA: TGCGCCAGCAGCCCGGAGGTGACAGGGCCGAACACTGAAGCTTTCTTT; CDR3: CASSPEVTGPNTEAFF
D: TRBD1; size: few; J: TRBJ1-4; V: TRBV7-2; DNA: TGTGCCAGCAGCTACGACAGGGGGGTAAATGAAAAACTGTTTTTT; CDR3: CASSYDRGVNEKLFF
D: .; size: .; J: TRBJ2-3; V: TRBV19; DNA: TGTGCCAGTAGTACAGGGTACACAGATACGCAGTATTTT; CDR3: CASSTGYTDTQYF
D: TRBD1; size: .; J: TRBJ2-7; V: TRBV23-1; DNA: TGCGCCAGCAGAGAAGACAGGGGGGAAATCGAGCAGTACTTC; CDR3: CASREDRGEIEQYF
D: TRBD2; size: .; J: TRBJ2-4; V: TRBV15; DNA: TGTGCCACCAGCAGAGGGACTAGCGGAGGGGACATTCAGTACTTC; CDR3: CATSRGTSGGDIQYF
D: .; size: .; J: TRBJ2-3; V: TRBV4-1; DNA: TGCGCCAGCAGCCAGACCTCTGCCCCTCCGGCGGGAGATACGCAGTATTTT; CDR3: CASSQTSAPPAGDTQYF